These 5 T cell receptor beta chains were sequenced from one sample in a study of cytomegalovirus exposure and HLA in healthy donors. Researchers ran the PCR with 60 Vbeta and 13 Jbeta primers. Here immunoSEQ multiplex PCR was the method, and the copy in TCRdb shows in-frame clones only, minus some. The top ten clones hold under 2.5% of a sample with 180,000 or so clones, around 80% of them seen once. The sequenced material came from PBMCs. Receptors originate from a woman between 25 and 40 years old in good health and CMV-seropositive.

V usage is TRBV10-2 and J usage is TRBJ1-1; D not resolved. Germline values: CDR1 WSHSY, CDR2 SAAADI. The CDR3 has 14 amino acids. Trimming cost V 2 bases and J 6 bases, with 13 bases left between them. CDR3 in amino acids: CASSEPAPFAEAFF. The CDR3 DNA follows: TGCGCCAGCAGTGAGCCCGCGCCGTTTGCTGAAGCTTTCTTT.

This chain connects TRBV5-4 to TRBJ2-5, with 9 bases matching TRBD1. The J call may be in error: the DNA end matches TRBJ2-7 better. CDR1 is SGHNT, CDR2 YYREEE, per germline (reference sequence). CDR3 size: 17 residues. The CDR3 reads CASSSRQGVGRTYEQYF. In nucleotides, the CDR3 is TGTGCCAGCAGCTCGCGACAGGGGGTGGGCAGAACCTACGAGCAGTACTTC.

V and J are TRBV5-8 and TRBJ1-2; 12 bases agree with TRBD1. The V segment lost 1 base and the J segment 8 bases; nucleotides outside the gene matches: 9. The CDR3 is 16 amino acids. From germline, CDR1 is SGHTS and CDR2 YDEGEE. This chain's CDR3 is CASSLRIGTGGAGYTF. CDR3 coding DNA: TGTGCCAGCAGCTTGCGGATTGGGACAGGGGGCGCGGGCTACACCTTC.

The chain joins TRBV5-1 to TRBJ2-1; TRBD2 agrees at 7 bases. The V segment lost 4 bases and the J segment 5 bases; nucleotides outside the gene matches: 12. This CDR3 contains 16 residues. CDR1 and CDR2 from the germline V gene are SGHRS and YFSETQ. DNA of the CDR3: TGCGCCAGCAGCACTATGCCAGCGGGGACGGACAATGAGCAGTTCTTC. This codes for CASSTMPAGTDNEQFF. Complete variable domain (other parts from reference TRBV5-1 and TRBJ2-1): KAGVTQTPRYLIKTRGQQVTLSCSPISGHRSVSWYQQTPGQGLQFLFEYFSETQRNKGNFPGRFSGRQFSNSRSEMNVSTLELGDSALYLCASSTMPAGTDNEQFFGPGTRLTVL.

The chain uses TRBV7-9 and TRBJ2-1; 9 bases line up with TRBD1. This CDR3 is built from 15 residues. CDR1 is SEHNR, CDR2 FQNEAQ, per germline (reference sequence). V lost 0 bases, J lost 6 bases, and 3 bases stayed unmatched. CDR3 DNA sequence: TGTGCCAGCAGCTTAGCACAGGGGGCAGGCAATGAGCAGTTCTTC. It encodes CASSLAQGAGNEQFF.